These 32 T cell receptor beta chains came from one sample sequenced in a study of response to subunit inactivated influenza vaccine. TCRdb reprocessed the RT-PCR reads with MiXCR, giving one entry per CDR3 protein. In the table there are 650,000 to 800,000 distinct CDR3 sequences, around 20% of which are singletons. Sequenced here: PBMCs from blood, sampled approximately 5 days after vaccination. These receptors originate from a man aged 45 to 65 who received an inactivated influenza vaccine.

This clonotype was found a few times. This chain links TRBV5-1 with TRBJ2-1, with 8 bases aligning to TRBD2. Germline lookup yields CDR1 SGHRS and CDR2 YFSETQ. Trimming at V came to 1 base and at J to 3 bases, leaving 6 bases not matched to a gene. CDR3 length equals 16 residues. The CDR3: CASSLNAGGNYNEQFF. The CDR3 bases are TGCGCCAGCAGCTTGAATGCGGGGGGAAACTACAATGAGCAGTTCTTC.

Many counts were recorded for this clonotype. The chain couples TRBV20-1 to TRBJ1-4; D gene ambiguous. V lost 0 bases, J lost 3 bases, and 5 bases lay in between. This CDR3 has 13 amino acids. Germline V gives CDR1 DFQATT, CDR2 SNEGSKA (reference sequence). In DNA form, the CDR3 reads TGCAGTGCTAGAGAAGGAGCTAATGAAAAACTGTTTTTT. Translated, it gives CSAREGANEKLFF.

This clonotype was seen at least ten times. The chain carries TRBV12-3 or TRBV12-4 and TRBJ1-2, with D hard to call. V lost 0 bases, J lost 5 bases, and 7 bases lay in between. This CDR3 has 13 residues. The CDR3: CASSLASVYGYTF. The CDR3 bases are TGTGCCAGCAGTTTAGCATCAGTATATGGCTACACCTTC.

The chain is built from TRBV10-3 and TRBJ1-2, with 7 bases aligning to TRBD1. The CDR3 spans 12 residues. Looked up from germline, CDR1 is ENHRY and CDR2 is SYGVKD. V gave up 4 bases and J gave up 8 bases; unmatched junction bases: 4. In DNA form, the CDR3 reads TGTGCCATCAGTGGCCGGGACAGAGGCTACACCTTC. Translated, it gives CAISGRDRGYTF.

The chain recombines TRBV5-1 with TRBJ2-1; 8 bases align to TRBD1. V shed 4 bases, J shed 8 bases, and the junction held 14 bases outside the gene matches. Germline CDR1 SGHRS, CDR2 YFSETQ. The CDR3 totals 16 residues. CDR3 residues: CASSPPLGGQGDEQFF. In DNA, the CDR3 is TGCGCCAGCAGCCCTCCCCTGGGAGGACAGGGCGATGAGCAGTTCTTC.

The chain employs TRBV7-2 and TRBJ1-1; D is unresolved. The V end was cut by 3 bases, the J end by 8 bases, with 13 bases between. The germline V gene encodes CDR1 SGHTA and CDR2 FQGNSA. The CDR3 sequence is 13 residues long. CDR3 in DNA: TGTGCCAGCAGCTTGCAGTCGGAACGAGAAGCTTTCTTT. It translates to CASSLQSEREAFF.

This clonotype was seen many times. The V and J genes are TRBV4-1 and TRBJ2-4; 7 bases line up with TRBD2. Germline CDR1 MGHRA, CDR2 YSYEKL. J was trimmed by 0 bases and V by 0 bases; bases with no gene match: 20. The CDR3 loop spans 22 amino acids. The CDR3 DNA is TGCGCCAGCAGCCAAGATTCAGGCCTCGGGGGGAGGGCCCCTTTAGCCAAAAACATTCAGTACTTC. This gives the protein CASSQDSGLGGRAPLAKNIQYF.

This clonotype was found a few times. The chain is built from TRBV20-1 and TRBJ1-5; 7 nucleotides agree with TRBD1. In germline, CDR1 is DFQATT, CDR2 SNEGSKA (reference sequence). J was trimmed by 2 bases and V by 4 bases; bases with no gene match: 8. CDR3 length: 15 residues. Here the CDR3 DNA reads TGCAGTGCTACCCAAACAGGGGCTCGCAATCAGCCCCAGCATTTT. It codes for CSATQTGARNQPQHF.

The chain uses TRBV7-9 and TRBJ2-7; D is perhaps TRBD1 (5 bases). Trimming cost V 0 bases and J 4 bases, with 10 bases left between them. Germline CDR1 is SEHNR and CDR2 is FQNEAQ (reference sequence). The CDR3 has 14 amino acids. In DNA form, the CDR3 reads TGTGCCAGCAGCTTAGCGGCCAGGGAATACGAGCAGTACTTC. Protein: CASSLAAREYEQYF.

The rearrangement joins TRBV7-6 to TRBJ1-6; TRBD1 agrees at 9 bases. The CDR3 runs to 16 residues. V shed 5 bases and J 9 bases; nucleotides not matched to a gene: 11. Germline CDR1 reads SGHVS; CDR2 reads FNYEAQ. The CDR3 coding sequence is TGTGCCAGCAGCGAGCGTGGACAGGGGACGGGTTCACCCCTCCACTTT. Translated: CASSERGQGTGSPLHF.

This clonotype has a handful of counts. The chain recombines TRBV12-5 with TRBJ1-1; 7 bases line up with TRBD1. CDR3 length: 13 residues. CDR1 is LGHNT and CDR2 is FRNRAP in the germline V gene. Germline trimming cut 7 bases from V and 3 bases from J; bases unmatched to any gene: 5. Here the CDR3 reads CASARDSYTEAFF. CDR3 DNA sequence: TGTGCTAGTGCCAGGGACAGTTACACTGAAGCTTTCTTT.

V is TRBV5-1 and J is TRBJ1-1; TRBD1 agrees at 7 bases. Germline trimming cut 5 bases from V and 4 bases from J; bases unmatched to any gene: 8. The CDR3 totals 14 residues. Germline lookup yields CDR1 SGHRS and CDR2 YFSETQ. Written as DNA, the CDR3 is TGCGCCAGCAGATTGACAGGGAGTCGCACTGAAGCTTTCTTT. This encodes CASRLTGSRTEAFF.

The genes are TRBV7-2 and TRBJ2-7; D may be TRBD2 (5 bases). Germline lookup yields CDR1 SGHTA and CDR2 FQGNSA. The V end was cut by 2 bases, the J end by 3 bases, with 11 bases between. The CDR3 is 14 residues long. The CDR3 region is CASSLLPGSYEQYF. In DNA, the CDR3 is TGTGCCAGCAGCTTACTACCGGGGAGCTACGAGCAGTACTTC.

This clonotype came up a few times. A junction end diverges from the germline sequence, so it may reflect a read error. The chain is built from TRBV20-1 and TRBJ1-2, with D uncertain. Germline CDR1 reads DFQATT; CDR2 reads SNEGSKA (reference sequence). The CDR3 sequence is 11 residues long. CDR3 nucleotides: TGCAGTGCTAGAGATTTTACTCCCCAGGACTTC. Amino acid sequence: CSARDFTPQDF.

This chain connects TRBV7-9 to TRBJ1-2; possible D gene TRBD1, 6 bases. The CDR3 contains 13 residues. Germline V lookup: CDR1 SEHNR, CDR2 FQNEAQ (reference sequence). Trimming took off 5 bases at V and 9 bases at J, with 16 bases between the two ends. This CDR3 is CASSIGQTESYTF. CDR3 nucleotides: TGTGCCAGCAGCATCGGACAGACGGAAAGCTACACCTTC.

This clonotype has at least ten counts. This chain connects TRBV20-1 to TRBJ2-5; D is ambiguous. CDR3 length: 14 residues. Germline V gene sequence: CDR1 DFQATT, CDR2 SNEGSKA (reference sequence). V lost 3 bases and J 13 bases, leaving 24 bases between the germline ends. The CDR3 is CSARLPGPLPRGYF. The CDR3 DNA follows: TGCAGTGCTAGGTTGCCCGGACCCCTCCCGAGAGGGTACTTC.

This clonotype was found a few times. The chain employs TRBV9 and TRBJ1-1, with D tentatively TRBD1 (5 bases). The CDR3 is 15 residues long. Trimming took 1 base from V and 0 from J, leaving 10 bases between them. Germline V gene sequence: CDR1 SGDLS, CDR2 YYNGEE. Here the CDR3 reads CASSVSRDVNTEAFF. The CDR3 DNA reads TGTGCCAGCAGCGTAAGCAGGGACGTGAACACTGAAGCTTTCTTT.

J is TRBJ2-3 and V is TRBV2; maybe TRBD2 (7 bases). V lost 1 base to trimming and J lost 1 base, with 9 bases between them. Germline V lookup: CDR1 SNHLY, CDR2 FYNNEI. This CDR3 has 15 amino acids. CDR3 sequence reads: CASSEVGGRTDTQYF. CDR3 nucleotides: TGTGCCAGCAGTGAAGTGGGGGGGCGCACAGATACGCAGTATTTT.

This clonotype came up many times. This chain's CDR3 is CATSDRPGTGARQETQYF. CDR3 coding DNA: TGTGCCACCAGTGATCGTCCCGGGACAGGGGCGAGGCAAGAGACCCAGTACTTC. This rearrangement joins TRBV24-1 to TRBJ2-5; 10 bases map to TRBD1. Germline V lookup: CDR1 KGHDR, CDR2 SFDVKD. The V and J ends lost 3 bases and 2 bases, in that order; junction bases with no gene match: 11. The CDR3 totals 18 residues.

The V call is TRBV7-9, the J call TRBJ2-3; the D gene could be TRBD1 or TRBD2 (5 bases each). Trimming stripped 2 bases from V and 3 bases from J, with 15 bases between. Germline CDR1 is SEHNR and CDR2 is FQNEAQ (reference sequence). This CDR3 has 16 amino acids. The CDR3 region has the DNA TGTGCCAGCAGCTTACTGGGGGACCCCTATACAGATACGCAGTATTTT. It encodes CASSLLGDPYTDTQYF.

This clonotype has more than one count but fewer than ten. V usage is TRBV5-6 and J usage is TRBJ2-2; tentative D call: TRBD2 (5 bases). The germline V and J ends were trimmed by 7 bases and 5 bases, with 24 bases remaining between them. Germline V gives CDR1 SGHDT, CDR2 YYEEEE. The CDR3 is 17 residues long. CDR3 in amino acids: CASVPWRNLDSTGELFF. The CDR3 DNA is TGTGCCAGCGTCCCGTGGCGGAATCTGGACTCAACCGGGGAGCTGTTTTTT.

As to this clonotype: Since a much larger clone is just one base distant, this may be a read error. V is TRBV2 and J is TRBJ2-7; the D is unclear. Germline V gene lookup returns CDR1 SNHLY and CDR2 FYNNEI. This CDR3 spans 10 amino acids. The ends were cut back, 8 bases at V and 6 bases at J, with 8 bases in the middle. The CDR3 DNA sequence: TGTGCCAGCGGTGTTTTCGAGCAGTACTTC. Amino acid sequence: CASGVFEQYF.

This chain connects TRBV20-1 to TRBJ1-5; no reliable D call. CDR1 is DFQATT and CDR2 is SNEGSKA in the germline V gene (reference sequence). This CDR3 is built from 14 residues. V was cut by 6 bases and J by 1 base, with 13 bases left in between. This CDR3 is CSAARTDSNQPQHF. CDR3 nucleotide sequence: TGCAGTGCCGCCCGGACCGACAGCAATCAGCCCCAGCATTTT.

This clonotype was observed once. The chain couples TRBV6-5 to TRBJ1-1; TRBD1 agrees at 12 bases. The CDR3 length is 15 residues. CDR1 MNHEY and CDR2 SVGAGI come from the germline V gene. Losses at the gene ends were 2 bases for V and 11 bases for J; bases not matched to a gene: 9. The CDR3 loop is CASSYARDRGPWAFF. DNA of the CDR3: TGTGCCAGCAGTTACGCCCGGGACAGGGGGCCGTGGGCTTTCTTT.

The rearrangement joins TRBV27 to TRBJ2-7; D might be TRBD1 or TRBD2, each matching 5 bases. CDR1 is MNHEY and CDR2 is SMNVEV in the germline V gene (reference sequence). Trimming left V 4 bases short and J 5 bases short, with 12 bases between. The CDR3 covers 13 residues. CDR3 sequence reads: CASSSPRGNEQYF. The CDR3 DNA is TGTGCCAGCAGTTCACCGAGGGGTAACGAGCAGTACTTC.

This clonotype has more than one count but fewer than ten. V and J are TRBV4-3 and TRBJ2-7; D tentatively reads TRBD1 or TRBD2 (5 bases each). The CDR3 extends over 16 amino acids. Trimming shortened V by 0 bases and J by 2 bases, and 14 bases separated the two germline ends. The V gene's germline CDR1 is LGHNA and CDR2 YSLEER. CDR3 bases: TGCGCCAGCAGCCAAGAGGACCGGGGACCAACCTACGAGCAGTACTTC. It encodes CASSQEDRGPTYEQYF.

V and J are TRBV5-8 and TRBJ2-7, with TRBD2 as a possible D gene (5 bases). V was clipped by 1 base and J by 3 bases, with 14 bases between them. Germline V gives CDR1 SGHTS, CDR2 YDEGEE. The CDR3 is made up of 15 amino acids. The CDR3 sequence is CASSLLREHHYEQYF. The DNA of the CDR3 is TGTGCCAGCAGCTTGCTACGGGAACACCACTACGAGCAGTACTTC.

This clonotype was counted ten times or more. This chain joins TRBV20-1 and TRBJ1-1; D is ambiguous. Looked up from germline, CDR1 is DFQATT and CDR2 is SNEGSKA (reference sequence). V was shortened by 3 bases and J by 1 base, with 6 bases between the two germline ends. The CDR3 extends over 12 amino acids. The CDR3, as DNA: TGCAGTGCTAGGCGCGGGAACACTGAAGCTTTCTTT. Encoded protein: CSARRGNTEAFF.

The rearrangement links TRBV20-1 to TRBJ2-3; D may be TRBD2 (5 bases). The germline CDR1 and CDR2 sequences are DFQATT and SNEGSKA (reference sequence). V was trimmed by 6 bases and J by 0 bases, leaving 16 bases between them. The CDR3 totals 15 residues. The CDR3 DNA sequence: TGCAGTGCCTTACTGACTACACCTAGCACAGATACGCAGTATTTT. Its translation is CSALLTTPSTDTQYF.

Only a few counts were recorded for this clonotype. This rearrangement joins TRBV6-1 to TRBJ1-2; D is uncertain. Germline CDR1 MNHNS, CDR2 SASEGT. CDR3 length: 13 residues. Trimming removed 7 bases at V and 0 bases at J, with 9 bases between. The CDR3: CASTAGTNYGYTF. The CDR3 bases are TGTGCCAGCACGGCCGGGACTAACTATGGCTACACCTTC.

This clonotype was detected ten times or more. The gene calls are TRBV20-1 and TRBJ2-3; TRBD2 matches at 7 bases. Germline V gives CDR1 DFQATT, CDR2 SNEGSKA (reference sequence). The CDR3 is made up of 14 amino acids. The junction had 4 bases not matched to a gene; V was cut back by 3 bases and J by 1 base. The CDR3 bases are TGCAGTGCTAGCGGGCTAGCGGGCACAGATACGCAGTATTTT. It specifies CSASGLAGTDTQYF.

In its sample, this clonotype was seen a few times. The rearrangement links TRBV20-1 to TRBJ2-1, with 10 bases fitting TRBD1. The CDR3 totals 16 residues. From germline, CDR1 is DFQATT and CDR2 SNEGSKA (reference sequence). Trimming at V came to 0 bases and at J to 4 bases, leaving 6 bases not matched to a gene. The CDR3 sequence: CSARDSGQGSYNEQFF. CDR3 bases: TGCAGTGCTAGAGATTCGGGACAGGGGAGTTACAATGAGCAGTTCTTC.